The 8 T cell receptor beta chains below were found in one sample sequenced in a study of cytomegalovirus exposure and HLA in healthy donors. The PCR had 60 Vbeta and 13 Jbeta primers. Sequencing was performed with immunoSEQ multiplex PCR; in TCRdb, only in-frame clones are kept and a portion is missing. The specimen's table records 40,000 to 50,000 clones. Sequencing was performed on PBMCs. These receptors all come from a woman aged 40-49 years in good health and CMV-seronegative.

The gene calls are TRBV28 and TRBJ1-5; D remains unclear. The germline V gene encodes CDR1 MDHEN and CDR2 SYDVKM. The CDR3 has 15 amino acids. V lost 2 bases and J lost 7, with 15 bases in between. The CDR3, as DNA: TGTGCCAGCAGTTTAGCCCAGATCTCGCTCCAGCCCCAGCATTTT. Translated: CASSLAQISLQPQHF. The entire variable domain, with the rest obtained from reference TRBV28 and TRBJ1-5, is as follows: DVKVTQSSRYLVKRTGEKVFLECVQDMDHENMFWYRQDPGLGLRLIYFSYDVKMKEKGDIPEGYSVSREKKERFSLILESASTNQTSMYLCASSLAQISLQPQHFGDGTRLSIL.

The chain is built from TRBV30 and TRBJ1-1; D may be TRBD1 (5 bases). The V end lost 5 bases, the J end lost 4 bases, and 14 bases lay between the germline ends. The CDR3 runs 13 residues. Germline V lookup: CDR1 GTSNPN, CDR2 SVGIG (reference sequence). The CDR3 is CAWETGGGTEAFF. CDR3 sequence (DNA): TGTGCCTGGGAAACAGGCGGCGGCACTGAAGCTTTCTTT. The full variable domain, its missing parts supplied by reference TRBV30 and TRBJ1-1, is SQTIHQWPATLVQPVGSPLSLECTVEGTSNPNLYWYRQAAGRGLQLLFYSVGIGQISSEVPQNLSASRPQDRQFILSSKKLLLSDSGFYLCAWETGGGTEAFFGQGTRLTVV.

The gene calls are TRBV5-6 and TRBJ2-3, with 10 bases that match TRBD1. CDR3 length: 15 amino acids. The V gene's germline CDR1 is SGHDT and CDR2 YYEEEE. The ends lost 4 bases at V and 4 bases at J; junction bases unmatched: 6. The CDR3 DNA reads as TGTGCCAGCAGCCGTGGACAGGGGGGGGCAGATACGCAGTATTTT. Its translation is CASSRGQGGADTQYF.

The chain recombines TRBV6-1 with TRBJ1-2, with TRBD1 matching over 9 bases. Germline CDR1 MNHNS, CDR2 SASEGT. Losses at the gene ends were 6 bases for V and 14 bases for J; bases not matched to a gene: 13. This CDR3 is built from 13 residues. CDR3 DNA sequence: TGTGCCAGCAGGGAGGGACAGGGAGTTCCCAAGACCTTC. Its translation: CASREGQGVPKTF.

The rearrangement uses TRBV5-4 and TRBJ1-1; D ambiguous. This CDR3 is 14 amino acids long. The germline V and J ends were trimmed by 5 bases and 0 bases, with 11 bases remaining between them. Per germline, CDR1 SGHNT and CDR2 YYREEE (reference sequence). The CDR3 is CASSLDRVNTEAFF. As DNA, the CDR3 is TGTGCCAGCAGTTTAGACCGGGTGAACACTGAAGCTTTCTTT.

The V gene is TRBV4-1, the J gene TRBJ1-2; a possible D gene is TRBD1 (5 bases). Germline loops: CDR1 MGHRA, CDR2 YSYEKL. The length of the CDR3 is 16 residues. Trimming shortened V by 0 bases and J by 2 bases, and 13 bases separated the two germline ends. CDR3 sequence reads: CASSQEVWGDNYGYTF. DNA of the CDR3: TGCGCCAGCAGCCAAGAAGTTTGGGGGGACAACTATGGCTACACCTTC.

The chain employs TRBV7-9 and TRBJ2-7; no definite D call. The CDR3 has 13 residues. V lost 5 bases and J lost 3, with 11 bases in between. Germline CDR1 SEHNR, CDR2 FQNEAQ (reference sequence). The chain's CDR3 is CASSPTLDYEQYF. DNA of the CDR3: TGTGCCAGCAGCCCCACGCTAGACTACGAGCAGTACTTC.

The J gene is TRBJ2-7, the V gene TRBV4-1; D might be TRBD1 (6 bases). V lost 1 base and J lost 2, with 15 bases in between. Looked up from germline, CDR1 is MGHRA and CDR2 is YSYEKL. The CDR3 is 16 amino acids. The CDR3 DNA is TGCGCCAGCAGCCAAGCCCTCAGGGGCGCCGCCTACGAGCAGTACTTC. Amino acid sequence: CASSQALRGAAYEQYF.